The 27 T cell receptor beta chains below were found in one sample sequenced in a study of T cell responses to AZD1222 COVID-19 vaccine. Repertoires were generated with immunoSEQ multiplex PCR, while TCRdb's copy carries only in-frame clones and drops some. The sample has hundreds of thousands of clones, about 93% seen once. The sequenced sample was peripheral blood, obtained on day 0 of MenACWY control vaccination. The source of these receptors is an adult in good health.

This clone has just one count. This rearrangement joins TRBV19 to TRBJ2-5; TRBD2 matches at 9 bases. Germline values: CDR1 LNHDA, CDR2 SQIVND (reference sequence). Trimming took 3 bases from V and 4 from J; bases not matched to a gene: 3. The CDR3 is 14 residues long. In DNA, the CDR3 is TGTGCCAGTAGTATCGCGGGGGGGCGAGAGACCCAGTACTTC. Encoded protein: CASSIAGGRETQYF.

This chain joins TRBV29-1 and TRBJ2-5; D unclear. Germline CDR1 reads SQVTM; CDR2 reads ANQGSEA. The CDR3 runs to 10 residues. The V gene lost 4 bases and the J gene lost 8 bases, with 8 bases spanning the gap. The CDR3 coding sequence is TGCAGCGTTGCAGATCAAACCCAGTACTTC. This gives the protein CSVADQTQYF.

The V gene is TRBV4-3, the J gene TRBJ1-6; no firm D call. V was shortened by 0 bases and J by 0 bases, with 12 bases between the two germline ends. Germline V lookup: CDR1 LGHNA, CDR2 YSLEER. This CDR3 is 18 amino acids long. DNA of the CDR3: TGCGCCAGCAGCCAAGAAACCCCTTCCCGCTCCTATAATTCACCCCTCCACTTT. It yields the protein CASSQETPSRSYNSPLHF.

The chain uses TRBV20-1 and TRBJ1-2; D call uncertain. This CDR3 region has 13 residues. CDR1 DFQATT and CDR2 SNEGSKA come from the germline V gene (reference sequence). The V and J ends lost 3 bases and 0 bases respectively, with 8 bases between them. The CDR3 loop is CSASGVSNYGYTF. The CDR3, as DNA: TGCAGTGCTAGTGGTGTATCTAACTATGGCTACACCTTC.

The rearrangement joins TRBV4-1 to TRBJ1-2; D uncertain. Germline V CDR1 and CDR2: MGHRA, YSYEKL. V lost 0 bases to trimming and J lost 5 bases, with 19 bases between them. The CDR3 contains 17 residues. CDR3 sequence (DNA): TGCGCCAGCAGCCAAGAGAATCGGGTCCCTTTGGTTTATGGCTACACCTTC. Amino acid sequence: CASSQENRVPLVYGYTF.

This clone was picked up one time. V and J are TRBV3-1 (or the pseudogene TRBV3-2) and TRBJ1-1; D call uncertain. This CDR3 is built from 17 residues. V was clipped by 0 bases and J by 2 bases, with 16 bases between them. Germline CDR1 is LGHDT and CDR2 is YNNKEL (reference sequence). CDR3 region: CASSQDGFGVGNTEAFF. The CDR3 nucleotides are TGTGCCAGCAGCCAAGATGGATTCGGGGTGGGAAACACTGAAGCTTTCTTT.

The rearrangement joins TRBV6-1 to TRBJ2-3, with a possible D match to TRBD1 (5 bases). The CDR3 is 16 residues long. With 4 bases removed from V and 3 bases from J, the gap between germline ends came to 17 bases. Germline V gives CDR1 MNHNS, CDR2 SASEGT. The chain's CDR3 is CASSAHHDSTTDTQYF. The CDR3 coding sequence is TGTGCCAGCAGTGCCCACCACGACAGTACGACAGATACGCAGTATTTT.

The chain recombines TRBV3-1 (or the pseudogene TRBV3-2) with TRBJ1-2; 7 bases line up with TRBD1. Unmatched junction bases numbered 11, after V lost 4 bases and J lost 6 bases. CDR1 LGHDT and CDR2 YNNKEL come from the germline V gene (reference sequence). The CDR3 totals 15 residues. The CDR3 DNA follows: TGTGCCAGCAGCCCTAACACAGGGGTTGGTAATGGCTACACCTTC. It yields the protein CASSPNTGVGNGYTF.

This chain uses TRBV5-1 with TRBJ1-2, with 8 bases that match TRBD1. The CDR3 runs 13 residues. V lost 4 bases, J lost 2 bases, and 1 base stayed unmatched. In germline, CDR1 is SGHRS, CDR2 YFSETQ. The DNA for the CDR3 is TGCGCCAGCAGCAGGACAGGGAACTATGGCTACACCTTC. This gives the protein CASSRTGNYGYTF. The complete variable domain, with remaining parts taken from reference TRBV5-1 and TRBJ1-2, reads KAGVTQTPRYLIKTRGQQVTLSCSPISGHRSVSWYQQTPGQGLQFLFEYFSETQRNKGNFPGRFSGRQFSNSRSEMNVSTLELGDSALYLCASSRTGNYGYTFGSGTRLTVV.

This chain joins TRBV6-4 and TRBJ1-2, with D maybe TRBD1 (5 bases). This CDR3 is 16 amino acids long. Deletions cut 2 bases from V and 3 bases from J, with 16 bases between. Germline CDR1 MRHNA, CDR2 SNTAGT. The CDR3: CASSDPPWGYDYGYTF. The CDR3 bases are TGTGCCAGCAGTGACCCCCCGTGGGGGTACGACTATGGCTACACCTTC.

The CDR3 sequence is CASSSGLFSNQPQHF. As DNA, the CDR3 is TGTGCCAGCAGTTCCGGACTGTTTAGCAATCAGCCCCAGCATTTT. The chain uses TRBV6-5 and TRBJ1-5; D ambiguous. This CDR3 region has 15 residues. Germline CDR1 is MNHEY and CDR2 is SVGAGI. Trimming left V 4 bases short and J 0 bases short, with 10 bases between.

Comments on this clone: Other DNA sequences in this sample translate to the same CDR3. In DNA form, the CDR3 reads TGTGCCAGCAGCCAGGGACAGATTAATTCACCCCTCCACTTT. Its translation: CASSQGQINSPLHF. The chain carries TRBV3-1 (or the pseudogene TRBV3-2) and TRBJ1-6; 7 bases are a match to TRBD1. The CDR3 is made up of 14 amino acids. J lost 6 bases, V lost 3 bases, and 2 bases had no gene match. Germline values: CDR1 LGHDT, CDR2 YNNKEL (reference sequence).

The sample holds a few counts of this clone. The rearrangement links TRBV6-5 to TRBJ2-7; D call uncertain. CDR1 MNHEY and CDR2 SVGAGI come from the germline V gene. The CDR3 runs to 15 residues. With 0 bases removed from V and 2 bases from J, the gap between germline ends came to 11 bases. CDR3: CASSYSLTDPYEQYF. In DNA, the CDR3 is TGTGCCAGCAGTTACTCGCTCACCGACCCCTACGAGCAGTACTTC.

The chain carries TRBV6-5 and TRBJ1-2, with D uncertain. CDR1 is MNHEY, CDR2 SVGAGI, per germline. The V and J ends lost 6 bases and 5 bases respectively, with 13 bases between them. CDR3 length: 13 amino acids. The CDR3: CASRGSQNYGYTF. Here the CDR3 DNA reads TGTGCCAGCAGAGGCAGCCAAAATTATGGCTACACCTTC.

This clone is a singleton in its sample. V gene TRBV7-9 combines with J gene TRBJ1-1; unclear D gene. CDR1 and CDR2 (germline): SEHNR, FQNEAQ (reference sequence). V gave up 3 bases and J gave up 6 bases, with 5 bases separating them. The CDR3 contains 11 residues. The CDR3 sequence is CASSFKSEAFF. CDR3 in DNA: TGTGCCAGCAGCTTTAAATCTGAAGCTTTCTTT.

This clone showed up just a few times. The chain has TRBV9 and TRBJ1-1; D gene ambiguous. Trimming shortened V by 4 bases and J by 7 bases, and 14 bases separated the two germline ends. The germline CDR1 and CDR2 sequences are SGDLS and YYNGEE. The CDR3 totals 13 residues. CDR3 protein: CASSLTLSGEAFF. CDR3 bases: TGTGCCAGCAGCCTCACCCTATCCGGTGAAGCTTTCTTT.

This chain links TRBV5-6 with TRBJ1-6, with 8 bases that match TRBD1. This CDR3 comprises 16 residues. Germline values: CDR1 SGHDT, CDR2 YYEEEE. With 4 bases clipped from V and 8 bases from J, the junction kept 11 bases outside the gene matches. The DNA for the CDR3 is TGTGCCAGCAGCCAGATACAGGGGGAACTCTATTCACCCCTCCACTTT. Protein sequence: CASSQIQGELYSPLHF.

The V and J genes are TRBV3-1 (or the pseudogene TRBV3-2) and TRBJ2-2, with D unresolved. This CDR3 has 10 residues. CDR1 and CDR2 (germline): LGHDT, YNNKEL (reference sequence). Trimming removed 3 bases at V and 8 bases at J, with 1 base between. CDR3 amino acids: CASSHGELFF. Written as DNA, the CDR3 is TGTGCCAGCAGCCATGGGGAGCTGTTTTTT.

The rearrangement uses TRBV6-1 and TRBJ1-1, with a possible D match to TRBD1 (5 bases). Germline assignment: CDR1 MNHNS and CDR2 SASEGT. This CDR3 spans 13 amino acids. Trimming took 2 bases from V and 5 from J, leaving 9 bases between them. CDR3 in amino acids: CASSEMGGTEAFF. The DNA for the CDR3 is TGTGCCAGCAGTGAAATGGGGGGAACTGAAGCTTTCTTT.

CDR3 sequence (DNA): TGCGCCAGCAGCCAGGAAACAGGGGGTTGGGGCACAGATACGCAGTATTTT. Its protein product is CASSQETGGWGTDTQYF. The rearrangement joins TRBV4-3 to TRBJ2-3; 8 bases are a match to TRBD1. Trimming cost V 3 bases and J 1 base; bases outside gene matches: 9. CDR1 and CDR2 (germline): LGHNA, YSLEER. The CDR3 spans 17 residues.

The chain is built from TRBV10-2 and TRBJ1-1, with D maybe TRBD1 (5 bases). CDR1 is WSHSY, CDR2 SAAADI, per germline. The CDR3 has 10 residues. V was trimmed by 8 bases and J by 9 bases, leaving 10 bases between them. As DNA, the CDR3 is TGCGCCAGCGGGGGTTTACAAGCTTTCTTT. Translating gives CASGGLQAFF.

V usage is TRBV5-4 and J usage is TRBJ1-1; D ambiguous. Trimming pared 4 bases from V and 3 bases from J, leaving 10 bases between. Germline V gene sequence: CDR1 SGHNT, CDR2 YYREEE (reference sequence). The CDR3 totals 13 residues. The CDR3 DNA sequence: TGTGCCAGCAGCGATACAAGCTACACTGAAGCTTTCTTT. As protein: CASSDTSYTEAFF.

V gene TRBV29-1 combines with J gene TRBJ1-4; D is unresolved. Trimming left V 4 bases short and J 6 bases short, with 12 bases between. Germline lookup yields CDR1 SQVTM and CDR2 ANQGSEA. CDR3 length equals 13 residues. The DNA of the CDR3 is TGCAGCGTTGGTGGACGGGGAGATGAAAAACTGTTTTTT. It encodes CSVGGRGDEKLFF. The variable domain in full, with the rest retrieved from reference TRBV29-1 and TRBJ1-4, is SAVISQKPSRDICQRGTSLTIQCQVDSQVTMMFWYRQQPGQSLTLIATANQGSEATYESGFVIDKFPISRPNLTFSTLTVSNMSPEDSSIYLCSVGGRGDEKLFFGSGTQLSVL.

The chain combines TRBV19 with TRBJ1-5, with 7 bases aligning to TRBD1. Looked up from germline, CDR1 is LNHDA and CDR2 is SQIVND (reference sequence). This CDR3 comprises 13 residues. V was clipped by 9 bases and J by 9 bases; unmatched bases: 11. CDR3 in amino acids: CASTGVAEGPQHF. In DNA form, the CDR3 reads TGTGCCAGCACAGGGGTCGCCGAGGGGCCCCAGCATTTT.

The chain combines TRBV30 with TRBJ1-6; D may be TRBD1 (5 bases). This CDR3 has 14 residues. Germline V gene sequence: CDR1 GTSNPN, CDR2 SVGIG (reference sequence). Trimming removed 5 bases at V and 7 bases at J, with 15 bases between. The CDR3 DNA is TGTGCCTGGGCGGCACAGGTTCTAAATTCACCCCTCCACTTT. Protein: CAWAAQVLNSPLHF.

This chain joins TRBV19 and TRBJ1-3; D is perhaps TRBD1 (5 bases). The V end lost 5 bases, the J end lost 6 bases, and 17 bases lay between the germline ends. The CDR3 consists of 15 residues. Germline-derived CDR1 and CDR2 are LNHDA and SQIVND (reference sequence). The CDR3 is CASSAPRDRLNTIYF. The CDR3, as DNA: TGTGCCAGTAGTGCCCCCCGGGACCGGTTAAACACCATATATTTT.

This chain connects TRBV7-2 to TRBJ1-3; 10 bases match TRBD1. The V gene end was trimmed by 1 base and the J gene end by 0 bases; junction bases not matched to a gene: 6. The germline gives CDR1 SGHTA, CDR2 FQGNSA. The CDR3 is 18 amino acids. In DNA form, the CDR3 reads TGTGCCAGCAGCTTAGAGGGGACAGGGGCCAGCTCTGGAAACACCATATATTTT. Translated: CASSLEGTGASSGNTIYF.